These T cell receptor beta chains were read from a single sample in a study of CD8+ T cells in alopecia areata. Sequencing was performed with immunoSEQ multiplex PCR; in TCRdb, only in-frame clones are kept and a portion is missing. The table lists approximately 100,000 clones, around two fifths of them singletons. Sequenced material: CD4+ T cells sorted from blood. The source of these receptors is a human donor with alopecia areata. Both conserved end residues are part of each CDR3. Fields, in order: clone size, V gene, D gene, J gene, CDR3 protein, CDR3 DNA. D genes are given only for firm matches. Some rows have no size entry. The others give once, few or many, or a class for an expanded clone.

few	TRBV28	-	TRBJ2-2	CASSLAGELFF	TGTGCCAGCAGTTTAGCCGGGGAGCTGTTTTTT
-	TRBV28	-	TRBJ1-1	CASTSPAEAFF	TGTGCCAGCACCTCTCCCGCTGAAGCTTTCTTT
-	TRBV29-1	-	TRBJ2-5	CSVAGQETQYF	TGCAGCGTTGCGGGGCAAGAGACCCAGTACTTC
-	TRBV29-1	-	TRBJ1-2	CSVRRGDGYTF	TGCAGCGTTAGGAGGGGTGATGGCTACACCTTC
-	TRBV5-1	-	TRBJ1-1	CASSLSQGVNTEAFF	TGCGCCAGCAGCTTGTCACAGGGCGTGAACACTGAAGCTTTCTTT
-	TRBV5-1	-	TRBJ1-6	CASSLAPGTTRSPLHF	TGCGCCAGCAGCTTGGCCCCCGGGACAACAAGATCACCCCTCCACTTT
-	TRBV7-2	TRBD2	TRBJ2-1	CASSTSGNAYNEQFF	TGTGCCAGCAGTACGAGCGGGAACGCCTACAATGAGCAGTTCTTC
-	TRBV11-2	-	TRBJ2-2	CASSPTRYARELFF	TGTGCCAGCAGCCCCACCCGTTATGCGCGGGAGCTGTTTTTT
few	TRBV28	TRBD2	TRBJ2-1	CASRYPGGRKSSNEQFF	TGTGCCAGCAGGTACCCGGGGGGAAGAAAGTCCTCCAATGAGCAGTTCTTC
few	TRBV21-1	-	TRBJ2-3	CARGFADTQYF	TGTGCCAGAGGGTTTGCAGATACGCAGTATTTT
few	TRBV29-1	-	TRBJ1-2	CSVERLLGRDYGYTF	TGCAGCGTTGAAAGATTGTTGGGCCGGGACTATGGCTACACCTTC
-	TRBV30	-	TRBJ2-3	CAWSVLGTQYF	TGTGCCTGGAGTGTACTGGGTACGCAGTATTTT
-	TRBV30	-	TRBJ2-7	CAWSVSHEQYF	TGTGCCTGGAGTGTTTCCCACGAGCAGTACTTC
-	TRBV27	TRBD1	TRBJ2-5	CASSDREGETQYF	TGTGCCAGTTCGGACAGGGAAGGCGAGACCCAGTACTTC
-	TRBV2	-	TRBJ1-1	CASSVTANTEAFF	TGTGCCAGCAGTGTTACAGCAAACACTGAAGCTTTCTTT
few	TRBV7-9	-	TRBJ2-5	CASSLGSVDETQYF	TGTGCCAGCAGCTTAGGTTCGGTCGATGAGACCCAGTACTTC
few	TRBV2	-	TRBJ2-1	CASSVRLELSEQFF	TGTGCCAGCAGTGTTAGACTAGAGCTCAGTGAGCAGTTCTTC
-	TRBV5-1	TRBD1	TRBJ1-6	CASSLSGDRDNSPLHF	TGCGCCAGCAGCCTATCCGGGGACAGAGATAATTCACCCCTCCACTTT
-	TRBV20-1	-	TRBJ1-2	CSATTGRGYTF	TGCAGTGCAACTACAGGGAGGGGCTACACCTTC
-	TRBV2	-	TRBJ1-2	CASSETSYGYTF	TGTGCCAGCAGTGAGACCAGCTATGGCTACACCTTC
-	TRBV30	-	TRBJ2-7	CAWKTTYEQYF	TGTGCCTGGAAGACAACCTACGAGCAGTACTTC
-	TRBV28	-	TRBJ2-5	CASSSPTQETQYF	TGTGCCAGCAGTTCCCCTACTCAAGAGACCCAGTACTTC
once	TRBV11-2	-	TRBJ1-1	CASSFRTGIDTEAFF	TGTGCCAGCAGCTTCAGAACAGGGATTGACACTGAAGCTTTCTTT
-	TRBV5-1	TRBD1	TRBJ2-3	CASSPGQGTDTQYF	TGCGCCAGCAGCCCGGGACAGGGCACGGATACGCAGTATTTT
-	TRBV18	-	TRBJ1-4	CASSPTGANEKLFF	TGTGCCAGCTCACCAACGGGGGCCAATGAAAAACTGTTTTTT
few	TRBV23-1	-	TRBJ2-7	CASSQYDCGSIYPTYEQYF	TGCGCCAGCAGTCAATATGATTGCGGGTCTATTTACCCCACCTACGAGCAGTACTTC
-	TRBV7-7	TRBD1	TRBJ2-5	CASSRDSGETQYF	TGTGCTAGCAGTCGGGACAGCGGAGAGACCCAGTACTTC
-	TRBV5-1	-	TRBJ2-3	CASSQQADTQYF	TGCGCCAGCAGTCAACAGGCAGATACGCAGTATTTT
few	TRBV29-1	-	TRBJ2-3	CSVGVAGTDTQYF	TGCAGCGTGGGTGTGGCGGGAACAGATACGCAGTATTTT
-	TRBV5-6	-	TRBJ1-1	CASSSPPWVEAFF	TGTGCCAGCAGCTCCCCCCCGTGGGTTGAAGCTTTCTTT
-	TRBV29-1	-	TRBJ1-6	CSASNLDRGESPLHF	TGCAGCGCCTCCAATCTGGACAGAGGTGAATCACCCCTCCACTTT
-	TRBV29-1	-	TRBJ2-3	CSVEGVSTDTQYF	TGCAGCGTCGAGGGGGTTAGCACAGATACGCAGTATTTT
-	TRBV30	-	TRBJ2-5	CAWRGPETQYF	TGTGCCTGGAGGGGGCCAGAGACCCAGTACTTC
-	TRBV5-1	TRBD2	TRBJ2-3	CASSLGDYARADTQYF	TGCGCCAGCAGCTTGGGGGACTACGCACGGGCAGATACGCAGTATTTT
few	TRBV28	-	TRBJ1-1	CASSLGGLNTEAFF	TGTGCCAGCAGTTTGGGGGGTTTGAACACTGAAGCTTTCTTT
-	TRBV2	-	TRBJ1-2	CASSQRHRSYTF	TGTGCCAGCAGTCAGAGACACCGGAGCTACACCTTC
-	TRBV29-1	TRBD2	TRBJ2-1	CSVVLAGVPYNEQFF	TGCAGCGTTGTCTTAGCGGGAGTTCCCTACAATGAGCAGTTCTTC
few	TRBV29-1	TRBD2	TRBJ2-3	CSVEDRLAEYTDTQYF	TGCAGCGTTGAAGATCGTCTAGCGGAATACACAGATACGCAGTATTTT
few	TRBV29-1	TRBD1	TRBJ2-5	CSALTGAWETQYF	TGCAGCGCCCTGACAGGGGCTTGGGAGACCCAGTACTTC
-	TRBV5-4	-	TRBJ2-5	CASSLDVGRVYQETQYF	TGTGCCAGCAGCTTGGACGTGGGGCGGGTGTACCAAGAGACCCAGTACTTC
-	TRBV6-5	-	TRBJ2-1	CASRSSSYNEQFF	TGTGCCAGCAGGAGTAGCTCCTACAATGAGCAGTTCTTC
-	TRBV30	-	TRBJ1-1	CAWSPWGREAFF	TGTGCCTGGAGCCCCTGGGGCAGGGAAGCTTTCTTT
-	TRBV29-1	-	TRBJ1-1	CSVARQLNTEAFF	TGCAGCGTTGCACGGCAGTTGAACACTGAAGCTTTCTTT
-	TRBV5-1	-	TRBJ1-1	CASSPGTGTEAFF	TGCGCCAGCAGCCCAGGGACCGGCACTGAAGCTTTCTTT
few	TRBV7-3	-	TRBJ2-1	CASSLSDEQFF	TGTGCCAGCAGCTTAAGTGATGAGCAGTTCTTC
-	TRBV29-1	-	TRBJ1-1	CSVAGNMNTEAFF	TGCAGCGTTGCCGGCAACATGAACACTGAAGCTTTCTTT
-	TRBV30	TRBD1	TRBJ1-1	CAWSATGTFEAFF	TGTGCCTGGAGTGCGACAGGGACGTTCGAAGCTTTCTTT
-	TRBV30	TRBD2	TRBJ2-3	CAWRLGSGATDTQYF	TGTGCCTGGAGGTTAGGCAGCGGGGCTACAGATACGCAGTATTTT
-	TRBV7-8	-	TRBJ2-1	CASSFRSNEQFF	TGTGCCAGCAGCTTCCGATCGAATGAGCAGTTCTTC
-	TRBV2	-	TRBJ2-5	CASKVSRGLRETQYF	TGTGCCAGCAAGGTCTCCCGGGGCCTGCGGGAGACCCAGTACTTC
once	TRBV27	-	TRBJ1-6	CASSPGGAYNSPLHF	TGTGCCAGCTCTCCGGGGGGTGCCTATAATTCACCCCTCCACTTT
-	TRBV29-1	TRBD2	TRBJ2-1	CSVVSGGAVSYNEQFF	TGCAGCGTTGTAAGCGGGGGGGCCGTGTCCTACAATGAGCAGTTCTTC
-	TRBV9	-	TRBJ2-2	CASSVNGGRNTGELFF	TGTGCCAGCAGCGTGAACGGGGGCCGGAACACCGGGGAGCTGTTTTTT
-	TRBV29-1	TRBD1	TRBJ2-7	CSARPGTGSYEQYF	TGCAGCGCCCGACCCGGGACAGGATCCTACGAGCAGTACTTC
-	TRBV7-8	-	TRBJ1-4	CASSQPNEKLFF	TGTGCCAGCAGCCAGCCGAATGAAAAACTGTTTTTT
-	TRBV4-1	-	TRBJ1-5	CASSQGVGNGQPQHF	TGCGCCAGCAGCCAAGGAGTGGGGAACGGACAGCCCCAGCATTTT
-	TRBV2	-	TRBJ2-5	CASGEGLETQYF	TGTGCCAGCGGAGAGGGGTTAGAGACCCAGTACTTC